This is a list of T cell receptor beta chains from one sample in a study of CD8+ T cells in alopecia areata. The assay was immunoSEQ multiplex PCR, and TCRdb's table has in-frame clones only and misses some. The sample records 90,000 to 120,000 clones, less than 90% being singletons. Sequences were derived from CD8+ T cells sorted from blood, sampled at week 24, from a patient treated with tofacitinib. All receptors come from a human donor with alopecia areata. Both conserved end residues are part of each CDR3.

J,V,CDR3
TRBJ2-3,TRBV6-4,CASSDSWEAGGSADTQYF
TRBJ2-5,TRBV21-1,CASSKMGSEETQYF
TRBJ2-7,TRBV2,CASSDGGGAHEQYF
TRBJ2-7,TRBV7-9,CASSSGTSGGYEQYF
TRBJ2-3,TRBV12-5,CASGLTRAGSTDTQYF
TRBJ2-5,TRBV7-8,CASSFLRGGPQETQYF
TRBJ1-4,TRBV4-1,CASSQEGQDNEKLFF
TRBJ1-5,TRBV19,CASSLWTGDQPQHF
TRBJ2-7,TRBV29-1,CSVGLAGTPSYEQYF
TRBJ2-1,TRBV19,CASSVTSGTYNEQFF
TRBJ2-7,TRBV6-4,CASSEEGGYEQYF
TRBJ2-2,TRBV5-6,CASSLGLAGSTGELFF
TRBJ2-2,TRBV29-1,CSVEDTGGARTGELFF
TRBJ2-7,TRBV4-3,CASSQGASGGSYEQYF
TRBJ2-3,TRBV27,CASSLIPGGTQYF
TRBJ2-5,TRBV9,CASSVVPVETQYF
TRBJ2-3,TRBV13,CASSSQGLAGTDTQYF
TRBJ2-2,TRBV7-8,CASSLSRGRPNTGELFF
TRBJ2-2,TRBV30,CAWSLGQGTGELFF
TRBJ2-4,TRBV19,CASSTRDRGLYKNIQYF
TRBJ2-1,TRBV7-7,CASSLTIYNEQFF
TRBJ2-1,TRBV6-6,CASSSGLADNEQFF
TRBJ2-5,TRBV19,CASSRLAGAQETQYF
TRBJ1-4,TRBV4-2,CASSQDRFGGAGEKLFF
TRBJ1-4,TRBV7-9,CASSLPAEKLFF
TRBJ1-2,TRBV4-3,CASSQDPGTGYGYTF
TRBJ2-2,TRBV2,CASSERGARPFGELFF
TRBJ2-6,TRBV29-1,CSVGTGAGANVLTF
TRBJ2-1,TRBV19,CASGGGSSYNEQFF
TRBJ2-7,TRBV4-2,CASGIRDDEQYF
TRBJ2-7,TRBV29-1,CSVVVRGAYEQYF
TRBJ2-3,TRBV13,CASSVAGGTDTQYF
TRBJ2-3,TRBV7-2,CASSFGYHTDTQYF
TRBJ2-7,TRBV4-2,CASSQEWVGQLPYEQYF
TRBJ2-7,TRBV4-1,CASSQVLSYEQYF
TRBJ2-7,TRBV7-3,CASSSYSGTAYEQYF
TRBJ2-3,TRBV29-1,CSVLPVHSSTDTQYF
TRBJ2-3,TRBV19,CASSITGSTDTQYF
NA,TRBV27,CASSLVGTGEDEQYF
TRBJ2-7,TRBV7-9,CASSSQPGQGAPEQYF
TRBJ2-1,TRBV4-2,CASSQASAGPTNNEQFF
TRBJ2-5,TRBV6-5,CASSYSGGGKQETQYF
TRBJ1-1,TRBV5-4,CASSPTGENTEAFF
TRBJ2-3,TRBV11-3,CASSPTSGGQVDTQYF
TRBJ2-7,TRBV7-9,CASSSSSGSYEQYF
TRBJ2-7,TRBV4-2,CASSQEGDRVNEQYF
TRBJ2-5,TRBV20-1,CSARDIRTQYF
TRBJ1-1,TRBV14,CASSHRENLNTEAFF
TRBJ2-5,TRBV5-1,CASSLYPTGGAGETQYF
TRBJ2-3,TRBV5-4,CASSPTSGGASTDTQYF
TRBJ2-1,TRBV6-1,CASSEAGVYNEQFF
TRBJ2-3,TRBV5-1,CASSLVGRGSTDTQYF